Included here is one T cell receptor beta chain sequence, with context. Its antigen is undetermined. These data are taken from a study of tissue T cells after allogeneic stem cell transplantation. Across the study: Several unmodified and three CD34-selected T-cell-depleted grafts went to graft-versus-host disease patients.

Adult allogeneic hematopoietic cell transplant recipients with steroid-refractory graft-versus-host disease were prospectively enrolled for research autopsy. Assay used: immunoSEQ multiplex PCR; TCRdb lists only in-frame clones, some missing. This sample carries roughly 3,100 clones, around 66% of them seen once, and the ten largest clones take roughly 23%. General observations from the study: Some tissue clones might be persisting host cells; their alloreactivity or antigen specificity was not determined.

The CDR3 length is 16 residues. The V gene lost 2 bases and the J gene lost 5 bases, with 19 bases spanning the gap. Germline V lookup: CDR1 MNHNS, CDR2 SASEGT. This chain joins TRBV6-1 and TRBJ2-7, with D hard to call. Sequencing used jejunal tissue, obtained at autopsy. The receptor's source is a male patient at least 60 years old with steroid-refractory graft-versus-host disease after an allogeneic stem cell transplant. Some T cells may be graft donor cells. CDR3 nucleotides: TGTGCCAGCAGTGAACCCCCGCAGTACGTGTCGCACGAGCAGTACTTC. Translating it yields CASSEPPQYVSHEQYF.